This entry lists 6 T cell receptor beta chains sequenced from one sample in a study of OX40 agonist ivuxolimab in advanced cancers. Profiling relied on immunoSEQ multiplex PCR, and the TCRdb table lists in-frame clones only, not all of them. The repertoire includes roughly 49,000 clones, almost 90% of them detected once, and around 3.3% sits in the top ten. Sequencing was performed on CD4+ or CD8+ T cells sorted from blood, taken in a trial of the OX40 agonist ivuxolimab. The origin of the receptors is an adult with an advanced solid tumor such as melanoma, head and neck, liver or kidney cancer.

V gene TRBV30 combines with J gene TRBJ1-4; D possibly corresponds to TRBD1 (5 bases). The CDR3 is 16 amino acids. Germline V gene lookup returns CDR1 GTSNPN and CDR2 SVGIG (reference sequence). Trimming took 2 bases from V and 10 from J, leaving 23 bases between them. The CDR3 sequence is CAWSRGGWTRSVKLFF. The CDR3 DNA sequence: TGTGCCTGGAGTCGGGGGGGATGGACAAGGTCCGTAAAACTGTTTTTT. Using reference TRBV30 and TRBJ1-4 for the parts outside the CDR3, the full variable domain is SQTIHQWPATLVQPVGSPLSLECTVEGTSNPNLYWYRQAAGRGLQLLFYSVGIGQISSEVPQNLSASRPQDRQFILSSKKLLLSDSGFYLCAWSRGGWTRSVKLFFGSGTQLSVL.

The chain has TRBV19 and TRBJ2-5; TRBD1 might be the D (6 bases). CDR1 and CDR2 from the germline V gene are LNHDA and SQIVND (reference sequence). The V end was cut by 5 bases, the J end by 2 bases, with 12 bases between. The CDR3 has 14 amino acids. CDR3 sequence: CASSGQMKQETQYF. In DNA, the CDR3 is TGTGCCAGTAGTGGACAGATGAAACAAGAGACCCAGTACTTC.

The rearrangement uses TRBV7-9 and TRBJ2-3; possibly TRBD2 for D (5 bases). V lost 8 bases to trimming and J lost 3 bases, with 24 bases between them. The CDR3 covers 17 residues. CDR1 is SEHNR, CDR2 FQNEAQ, per germline (reference sequence). The DNA of the CDR3 is TGTGCCAGCGGACCGCTTCGTGGTGAGGGAGCGACAGATACGCAGTATTTT. The encoded protein is CASGPLRGEGATDTQYF.

As to this clone: Germline is not matched at one junction end, which may reflect a read error. Other DNA sequences from this sample encode an identical CDR3 as well. The chain uses TRBV6-7 and TRBJ2-2; D unresolved. TRBV6-7 is annotated as an ORF whose role is uncertain. The CDR3 has 12 residues. The CDR3 loop reads CASSYSAGELFF. The DNA of the CDR3 is TGTGCTAGCAGTTACTCGGCCGGGGAGCTGTTTTTT.

The chain is built from TRBV19 and TRBJ2-7, with TRBD1 identical over 9 bases. There are 15 residues in the CDR3. Germline V gene data show CDR1 as LNHDA and CDR2 as SQIVND (reference sequence). V was pared by 8 bases and J by 4 bases, with 12 bases of the junction left unmatched. CDR3 residues: CASFAGTGKVYEQYF. The CDR3 DNA reads as TGTGCCAGTTTCGCAGGGACAGGGAAAGTGTACGAGCAGTACTTC.

In this sample, this clone turned up a few times. V and J are TRBV4-1 and TRBJ2-1; D may be TRBD2 (7 bases). Germline assignment: CDR1 MGHRA and CDR2 YSYEKL. Trimming pared 3 bases from V and 8 bases from J, leaving 14 bases between. CDR3 length: 14 residues. The CDR3, as DNA: TGCGCCAGCAGCCATTACAGGGAGGGGGATGAGCAGTTCTTC. Encoded protein: CASSHYREGDEQFF.